The present entry profiles one TCR beta chain with its context. The treatment: 15 to 20 received Ad26.COV2.S at low or high dose, single or two shots; roughly five received placebo; per-sample allocation not given. Material that was analyzed had been drawn on day 63 after the first vaccine or placebo injection. The record originates from a study of Ad26.COV2.S vaccination and SARS-CoV-2 variants. Repertoires were generated with immunoSEQ multiplex PCR, while TCRdb's copy carries only in-frame clones and drops some. The sample has about 350,000 clones, approximately 81% seen once. CDR3 length equals 15 residues. With 1 base clipped from V and 6 bases from J, the junction kept 8 bases outside the gene matches. CDR1 LGHNA and CDR2 YSLEER come from the germline V gene.

This receptor was taken from a person between 18 and 65 years old who received the Ad26.COV2.S COVID-19 vaccine or a placebo. This specimen was peripheral blood, taken in a trial of Ad26.COV2.S vaccine versus placebo. This rearrangement joins TRBV4-3 to TRBJ1-1; 7 nucleotides match TRBD1. CDR3 loop: CASSQVTGFSPEAFF. The CDR3 DNA sequence: TGCGCCAGCAGCCAAGTGACAGGGTTTAGTCCTGAAGCTTTCTTT.